This is a list of T cell receptor beta chains from one sample in a study of T cells after yellow fever vaccination. TCRdb reprocessed the 5' RACE reads via MiXCR and lists one record per CDR3 protein. The sample lists about 140,000 distinct CDR3 sequences, approximately 6.6% seen once, with 0.5% to 0.65% in the top ten. Sequencing was performed on CD4+ T cells sorted from PBMCs, taken 10 days after the yellow fever booster vaccination. The receptors derive from a man between 25 and 39 years old who received the YFV17D yellow fever vaccine. CDR3s include the opening cysteine and the closing phenylalanine or tryptophan. D genes are given only for firm matches. Clone size appears in some rows only: once, few, many, or a class for an expanded clone.

D: TRBD1; length: 16; J: TRBJ2-3; V: TRBV4-3; size: many; DNA: TGCGCCAGCAGCCAGACCGGGACAGGGATAACAGATACGCAGTATTTT; CDR3: CASSQTGTGITDTQYF
D: TRBD2; length: 14; J: TRBJ2-5; V: TRBV10-3; size: many; DNA: TGTGCCAGCCAGCGGGAAGAAATCAAAGAGACCCAGTACTTC; CDR3: CASQREEIKETQYF
D: NA; length: 16; J: TRBJ2-5; V: TRBV10-1; size: many; DNA: TGCGCCAGCAGTGTCGCGGGGCGACCCGAATTGGAGACCCAGTACTTC; CDR3: CASSVAGRPELETQYF
D: TRBD2; length: 14; J: TRBJ2-1; V: TRBV30; size: many; DNA: TGTGCCTGGAGTGGGCTAGCGGGAGAGAATGAGCAGTTCTTC; CDR3: CAWSGLAGENEQFF
D: NA; length: 15; J: TRBJ2-3; V: TRBV15; size: many; DNA: TGTGCCACCAGCAGGACGAGCGGAGTTACAGATACGCAGTATTTT; CDR3: CATSRTSGVTDTQYF
D: TRBD2; length: 15; J: TRBJ2-5; V: TRBV7-9; size: NA; DNA: TGTGCCAGCAGCGGGGGGGGTGTGTACCAAGAGACCCAGTACTTC; CDR3: CASSGGGVYQETQYF
D: NA; length: 15; J: TRBJ2-5; V: TRBV20-1; size: few; DNA: TGCAGTGCTAGCCGACTCGCGGGAAATCGGGAGACCCAGTACTTC; CDR3: CSASRLAGNRETQYF
D: TRBD2; length: 18; J: TRBJ2-5; V: TRBV28; size: many; DNA: TGTGCCAGCAGTTTATATAAGTTTACTAGCGGGAGAGGAGAGACCCAGTACTTC; CDR3: CASSLYKFTSGRGETQYF
D: TRBD2; length: 18; J: TRBJ2-2; V: TRBV5-1; size: many; DNA: TGCGCCAGCAGCTTTCCCGGGACTAGCGGGAGGGCCACCGGGGAGCTGTTTTTT; CDR3: CASSFPGTSGRATGELFF
D: NA; length: 16; J: TRBJ2-7; V: TRBV28; size: many; DNA: TGTGCCAGCAGTTTTTCATCGGTGGGGCAGAGCTTAGAGCAGTACTTC; CDR3: CASSFSSVGQSLEQYF
D: NA; length: 13; J: TRBJ1-2; V: TRBV5-1; size: NA; DNA: TGCGCCAGCAGCGCGGGGGCAGCCTATGGCTACACCTTC; CDR3: CASSAGAAYGYTF
D: NA; length: 14; J: TRBJ2-2; V: TRBV6-1; size: many; DNA: TGTGCCAGCAGAGAACCCGTCCCGACCGGGGAGCTGTTTTTT; CDR3: CASREPVPTGELFF
D: NA; length: 14; J: TRBJ2-3; V: TRBV4-2; size: many; DNA: TGTGCCAGCAGCCAAGCCGGGCATCGGGATACGCAGTATTTT; CDR3: CASSQAGHRDTQYF
D: NA; length: 10; J: TRBJ2-7; V: TRBV20-1; size: many; DNA: TGCAGTGCTAGAGTTCTCGAGCAGTACTTC; CDR3: CSARVLEQYF
D: NA; length: 14; J: TRBJ2-7; V: TRBV5-1; size: NA; DNA: TGCGCCAGCAGCTCACTCAATAGGAACTACGAGCAGTACTTC; CDR3: CASSSLNRNYEQYF
D: TRBD2; length: 15; J: TRBJ2-1; V: TRBV7-8; size: NA; DNA: TGTGCCAGCAGCTTGCTAGCGGGATCAGACAATGAGCAGTTCTTC; CDR3: CASSLLAGSDNEQFF
D: TRBD1; length: 12; J: TRBJ1-6; V: TRBV7-8; size: many; DNA: TGTGCCAGCAGCTTCCCCGGGACAGGGGCGATATTT; CDR3: CASSFPGTGAIF
D: TRBD2; length: 14; J: TRBJ2-1; V: TRBV12-3/TRBV12-4; size: NA; DNA: TGTGCCAGCATCTTGTGGGAGGGGAACAATGAGCAGTTCTTC; CDR3: CASILWEGNNEQFF
D: NA; length: 14; J: TRBJ2-7; V: TRBV25-1; size: many; DNA: TGTGCCAGCAGTGAAACAGAGAGCTCCTACGAGCAGTACTTC; CDR3: CASSETESSYEQYF
D: TRBD1; length: 16; J: TRBJ1-2; V: TRBV15; size: NA; DNA: TGTGCCACCAGCAGAGACTCGACAGGGGCGGTCTTGGGCTACACCTTC; CDR3: CATSRDSTGAVLGYTF
D: TRBD2; length: 17; J: TRBJ2-1; V: TRBV14; size: NA; DNA: TGTGCCAGCAGCCAAGACGGGCTGGGAGGGCCCTACAATGAGCAGTTCTTC; CDR3: CASSQDGLGGPYNEQFF
D: NA; length: 15; J: TRBJ2-5; V: TRBV7-9; size: many; DNA: TGTGCCAGCAGTTTGGCCGAAATACGTGGGGAGACCCAGTACTTC; CDR3: CASSLAEIRGETQYF
D: NA; length: 15; J: TRBJ2-3; V: TRBV5-1; size: many; DNA: TGCGCCAGCAGTCTCGGACGGCGGGGCACAGATACGCAGTATTTT; CDR3: CASSLGRRGTDTQYF
D: NA; length: 12; J: TRBJ2-5; V: TRBV30; size: NA; DNA: TGTGCCACAAATCAGGGAAAGGGGACCCAGTACTTC; CDR3: CATNQGKGTQYF
D: NA; length: 17; J: TRBJ2-2; V: TRBV15; size: many; DNA: TGTGCCACCAGCAGATCATTCCAAGTGGGAGACACCGGGGAGCTGTTTTTT; CDR3: CATSRSFQVGDTGELFF
D: NA; length: 15; J: TRBJ1-2; V: TRBV6-1; size: many; DNA: TGTGCCAGCAGTAGTGGGGGGTCAGCTAACTATGGCTACACCTTC; CDR3: CASSSGGSANYGYTF
D: TRBD2; length: 13; J: TRBJ2-5; V: TRBV30; size: many; DNA: TGTGCCTGGAGTGCGGGAGGGCCTAAGACCCAGTACTTC; CDR3: CAWSAGGPKTQYF
D: NA; length: 13; J: TRBJ2-7; V: TRBV5-1; size: few; DNA: TGCGCCAGCAGCTCCCCCCCATACTACGAGCAGTACTTC; CDR3: CASSSPPYYEQYF
D: NA; length: 16; J: TRBJ1-5; V: TRBV12-3/TRBV12-4; size: many; DNA: TGTGCCAGCAGTTTAAGCCTTGGGGGGCCGGGGCAGCCCCAGCATTTT; CDR3: CASSLSLGGPGQPQHF